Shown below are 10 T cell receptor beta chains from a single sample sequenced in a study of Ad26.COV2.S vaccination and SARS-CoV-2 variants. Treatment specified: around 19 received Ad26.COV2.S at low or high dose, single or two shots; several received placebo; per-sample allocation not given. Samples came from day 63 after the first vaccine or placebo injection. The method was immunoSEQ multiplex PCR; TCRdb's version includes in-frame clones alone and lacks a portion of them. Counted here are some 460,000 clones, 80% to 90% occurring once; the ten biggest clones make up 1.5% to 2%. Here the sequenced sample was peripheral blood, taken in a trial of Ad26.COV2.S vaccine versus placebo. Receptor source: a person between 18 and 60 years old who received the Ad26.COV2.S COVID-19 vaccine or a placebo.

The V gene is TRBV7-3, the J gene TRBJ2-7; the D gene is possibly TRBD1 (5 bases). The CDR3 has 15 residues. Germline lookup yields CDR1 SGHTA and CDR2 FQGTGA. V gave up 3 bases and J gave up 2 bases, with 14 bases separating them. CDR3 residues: CASSFDRGSAYEQYF. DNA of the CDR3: TGTGCCAGCAGCTTTGATAGGGGCTCGGCCTACGAGCAGTACTTC.

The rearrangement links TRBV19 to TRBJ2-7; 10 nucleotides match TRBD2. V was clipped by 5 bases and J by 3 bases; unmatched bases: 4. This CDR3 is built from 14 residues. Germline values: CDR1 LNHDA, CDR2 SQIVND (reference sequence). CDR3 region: CASSVGLADYEQYF. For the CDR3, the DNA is TGTGCCAGTAGTGTCGGACTAGCGGACTACGAGCAGTACTTC.

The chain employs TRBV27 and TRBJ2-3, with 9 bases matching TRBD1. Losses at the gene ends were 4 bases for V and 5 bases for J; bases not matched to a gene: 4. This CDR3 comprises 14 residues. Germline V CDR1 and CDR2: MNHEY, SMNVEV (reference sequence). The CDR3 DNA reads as TGTGCCAGCAGTTCACAGGGGGCGAGAGATACGCAGTATTTT. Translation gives CASSSQGARDTQYF.

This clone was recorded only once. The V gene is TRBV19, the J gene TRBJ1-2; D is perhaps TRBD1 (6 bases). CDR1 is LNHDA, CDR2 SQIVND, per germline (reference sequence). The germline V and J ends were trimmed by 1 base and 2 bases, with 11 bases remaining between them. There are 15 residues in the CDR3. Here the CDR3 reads CASSIVVDRNYGYTF. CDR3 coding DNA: TGTGCCAGTAGTATAGTCGTGGACAGAAACTATGGCTACACCTTC. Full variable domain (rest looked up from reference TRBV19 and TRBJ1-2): DGGITQSPKYLFRKEGQNVTLSCEQNLNHDAMYWYRQDPGQGLRLIYYSQIVNDFQKGDIAEGYSVSREKKESFPLTVTSAQKNPTAFYLCASSIVVDRNYGYTFGSGTRLTVV.

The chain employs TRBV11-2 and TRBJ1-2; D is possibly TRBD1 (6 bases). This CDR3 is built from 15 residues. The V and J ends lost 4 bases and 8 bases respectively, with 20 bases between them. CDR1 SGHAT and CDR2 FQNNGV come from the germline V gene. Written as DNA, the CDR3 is TGTGCCAGCAGCTCTGACAGGATCAAAATTGGCGGCTACACCTTC. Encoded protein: CASSSDRIKIGGYTF. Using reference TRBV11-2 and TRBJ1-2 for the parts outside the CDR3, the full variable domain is EAGVAQSPRYKIIEKRQSVAFWCNPISGHATLYWYQQILGQGPKLLIQFQNNGVVDDSQLPKDRFSAERLKGVDSTLKIQPAKLEDSAVYLCASSSDRIKIGGYTFGSGTRLTVV.

The CDR3 reads CASSLDPGELFF. CDR3 nucleotides: TGTGCCAGCAGTCTGGACCCCGGGGAGCTGTTTTTT. The chain combines TRBV25-1 with TRBJ2-2; D is undetermined. This CDR3 region has 12 residues. V was pared by 5 bases and J by 6 bases, with 7 bases between. The germline CDR1 and CDR2 sequences are MGHDK and SYGVNS.

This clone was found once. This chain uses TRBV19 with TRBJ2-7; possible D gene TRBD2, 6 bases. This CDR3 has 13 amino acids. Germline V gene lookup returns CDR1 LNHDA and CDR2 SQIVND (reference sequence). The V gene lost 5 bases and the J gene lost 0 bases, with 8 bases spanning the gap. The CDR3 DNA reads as TGTGCCAGTAGTCCGGGAGTCTCCTACGAGCAGTACTTC. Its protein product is CASSPGVSYEQYF.

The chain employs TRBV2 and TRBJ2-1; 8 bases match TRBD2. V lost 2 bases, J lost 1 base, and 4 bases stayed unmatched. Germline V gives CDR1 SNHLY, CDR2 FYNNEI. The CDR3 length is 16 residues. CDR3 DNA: TGTGCCAGCAGTGAATTCGGCGGGAGGTCCTACAATGAGCAGTTCTTC. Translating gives CASSEFGGRSYNEQFF. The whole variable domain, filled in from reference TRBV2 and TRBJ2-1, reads EPEVTQTPSHQVTQMGQEVILRCVPISNHLYFYWYRQILGQKVEFLVSFYNNEISEKSEIFDDQFSVERPDGSNFTLKIRSTKLEDSAMYFCASSEFGGRSYNEQFFGPGTRLTVL.

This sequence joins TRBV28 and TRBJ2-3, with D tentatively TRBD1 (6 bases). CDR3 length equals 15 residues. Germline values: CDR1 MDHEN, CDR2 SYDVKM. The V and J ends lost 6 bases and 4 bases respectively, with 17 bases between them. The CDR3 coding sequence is TGTGCCAGCAGAGAACAGGGCTTGGGGTCAGATACGCAGTATTTT. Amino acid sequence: CASREQGLGSDTQYF.

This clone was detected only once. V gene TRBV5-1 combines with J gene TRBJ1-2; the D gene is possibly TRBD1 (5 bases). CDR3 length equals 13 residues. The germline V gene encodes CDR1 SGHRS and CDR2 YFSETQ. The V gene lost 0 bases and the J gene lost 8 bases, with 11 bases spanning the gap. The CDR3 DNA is TGCGCCAGCAGCTTGGGGGACTATTTAGGCTACACCTTC. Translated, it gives CASSLGDYLGYTF.